The sequence of this T cell receptor beta chain was determined in a study of blood T cells in healthy people across ages. A second 7 to 11 cycle PCR used barcoded and J-beta primers. All samples gave at least 2.5 million CDR3-containing paired-end reads. TCRdb re-analysed the 5' RACE reads in MiXCR, keeping a single row per CDR3 protein. The table shows approximately 1.5 million distinct CDR3 sequences, with approximately 32% occurring only once. The V gene lost 4 bases and the J gene lost 7 bases, with 23 bases spanning the gap. Germline lookup yields CDR1 GTSNPN and CDR2 SVGIG (reference sequence). The CDR3 has 16 amino acids.

The sequenced material came from blood. The V gene is TRBV30, the J gene TRBJ1-5, with D possibly matching TRBD1 (6 bases). The TCR comes from a woman in her twenties or thirties in good health. DNA for the CDR3: TGTGCCTGGATTAGGGGAGGGGGGAATAAAGGACAGCCCCAGCATTTT. Its translation: CAWIRGGGNKGQPQHF.